One sample yielded the 13 T cell receptor beta chains listed below, sequenced in a study of blood T cells in healthy people across ages. A sample-barcoded 5' primer and a J-beta primer mix were used in a second PCR of roughly 7 to 11 cycles. Using its own MiXCR run on the 5' RACE reads, TCRdb lists one record per CDR3 protein. The table has fewer than 1.5 million distinct CDR3 sequences, 42% seen once. The sequenced material came from blood. These receptors came from a woman aged 18 to 35 in good health.

This clonotype was detected a few times. The chain has TRBV5-1 and TRBJ1-6; 11 nucleotides agree with TRBD1. This CDR3 is built from 16 residues. CDR1 is SGHRS and CDR2 is YFSETQ in the germline V gene. V lost 4 bases and J lost 6; bases outside the gene matches: 6. This CDR3 reads CASSAGQGALNSPLHF. The CDR3 nucleotides read TGCGCCAGCAGCGCAGGACAGGGGGCGCTTAATTCACCCCTCCACTTT.

The rearrangement joins TRBV2 to TRBJ2-1, with TRBD2 matching over 9 bases. With 4 bases clipped from V and 0 bases from J, the junction kept 13 bases outside the gene matches. Germline V lookup: CDR1 SNHLY, CDR2 FYNNEI. The CDR3 totals 19 residues. The CDR3 nucleotides are TGTGCCAGCAGTGGAGAGCGGGAGGCCGGACTTAGCTCCTACAATGAGCAGTTCTTC. Protein product: CASSGEREAGLSSYNEQFF. Filled out from reference TRBV2 and TRBJ2-1, the complete variable domain reads EPEVTQTPSHQVTQMGQEVILRCVPISNHLYFYWYRQILGQKVEFLVSFYNNEISEKSEIFDDQFSVERPDGSNFTLKIRSTKLEDSAMYFCASSGEREAGLSSYNEQFFGPGTRLTVL.

The chain uses TRBV11-3 and TRBJ2-1; tentatively, D is TRBD2 (5 bases). This CDR3 has 16 residues. The V gene's germline CDR1 is SGHNT and CDR2 YENEEA. V lost 1 base and J lost 8, with 18 bases in between. Here the CDR3 reads CASSLGSSVSPHEQFF. The CDR3 DNA reads as TGTGCCAGCAGCTTAGGTAGTAGCGTTAGTCCACATGAGCAGTTCTTC.

This clonotype was seen a handful of times. The chain recombines TRBV4-1 with TRBJ2-5, with D perhaps given as TRBD1 or TRBD2 (6 bases each). The DNA end is more similar to TRBJ2-7, so the J call may be wrong. Germline CDR1 reads MGHRA; CDR2 reads YSYEKL. This CDR3 has 14 residues. CDR3 nucleotide sequence: TGCGCCAGCAGCCAAGAGGGGGGCATCTACGAGCAGTACTTC. It codes for CASSQEGGIYEQYF.

V and J are TRBV25-1 and TRBJ1-6, with TRBD1 matching over 7 bases. CDR1 MGHDK and CDR2 SYGVNS come from the germline V gene. Unmatched junction bases numbered 18, after V lost 8 bases and J lost 14 bases. The CDR3 has 15 residues. The CDR3 DNA sequence: TGTGCCAGCGAGGAACCCGGGACAGCTGGAAGAACCCTCCACTTT. This gives the protein CASEEPGTAGRTLHF.

This clonotype was seen a few times. The rearrangement uses TRBV7-3 and TRBJ2-3; TRBD2 is a possible D gene (7 bases). CDR3 length equals 15 residues. V was cut by 4 bases and J by 0 bases, with 11 bases left in between. CDR1 is SGHTA, CDR2 FQGTGA, per germline. This CDR3 reads CASSWGGPSTDTQYF. CDR3 in DNA: TGTGCCAGCAGCTGGGGGGGGCCTAGCACAGATACGCAGTATTTT.

The rearrangement links TRBV2 to TRBJ2-3; 9 bases align to TRBD2. The CDR3 length is 15 residues. CDR1 is SNHLY, CDR2 FYNNEI, per germline. The junction had 4 bases not matched to a gene; V was cut back by 6 bases and J by 0 bases. In DNA form, the CDR3 reads TGTGCCAGCAGGGGGACTAGCATTAGCACAGATACGCAGTATTTT. Translating gives CASRGTSISTDTQYF.

This clonotype has just one count. One end of the junction varies from germline; a read error may be responsible. This sequence joins TRBV7-8 and TRBJ2-7; D ambiguous. The CDR3 has 13 residues. In germline, CDR1 is SGHVS, CDR2 FQNEAQ. The CDR3 bases are TGTACCAGCAGCTTAGGAACCAGCTACGAGCAGTACTTC. Translation: CTSSLGTSYEQYF.

This clonotype was counted many times. A much larger clonotype is one base distant, so this may be a read error. The rearrangement links TRBV7-2 to TRBJ2-7; tentative D call: TRBD2 (5 bases). In germline, CDR1 is SGHTA, CDR2 FQGNSA. Trimming stripped 1 base from V and 7 bases from J, with 20 bases between. The CDR3 totals 16 residues. CDR3 region: CASSLGGLLATNEQYF. The CDR3 DNA follows: TGTGCCAGCAGCTTAGGCGGCCTCCTAGCCACCAATGAGCAGTACTTC.

CDR3: CASSYSGLAGINSYEQYF. CDR3 coding DNA: TGTGCCAGCAGTTACTCAGGACTAGCGGGAATAAACTCCTACGAGCAGTACTTC. The genes are TRBV6-2 or TRBV6-3 and TRBJ2-7, with 12 bases lining up with TRBD2. The V and J ends lost 0 bases and 0 bases, in that order; junction bases with no gene match: 6. CDR3 length: 18 residues. Germline values: CDR1 MNHEY, CDR2 SVGEGT.

This chain links TRBV3-1 with TRBJ2-3; TRBD2 matches 8 bases. The CDR3 extends over 14 amino acids. Germline values: CDR1 LGHDT, CDR2 YNNKEL (reference sequence). The junction had 8 bases not matched to a gene; V was cut back by 4 bases and J by 8 bases. The CDR3 region is CASSPIAGRGTQYF. The CDR3 region has the DNA TGTGCCAGCAGCCCTATAGCGGGACGGGGTACGCAGTATTTT.

This clonotype was found a few times. The chain joins TRBV6-6 to TRBJ1-3; 7 bases map to TRBD1. From germline, CDR1 is MNHNY and CDR2 SVGAGI (reference sequence). The CDR3 has 13 residues. Unmatched junction bases numbered 3, after V lost 10 bases and J lost 0 bases. In DNA form, the CDR3 reads TGTGCCACCCGGGACAGCTCTGGAAACACCATATATTTT. Translating it yields CATRDSSGNTIYF.

This chain joins TRBV30 and TRBJ2-5, with D maybe TRBD2 (7 bases). The DNA end is a closer match to TRBJ2-7, so the J assignment may be wrong. Germline loops: CDR1 GTSNPN, CDR2 SVGIG (reference sequence). CDR3 length equals 15 residues. The CDR3: CAWSVLGGGVDEQYF. In nucleotides, the CDR3 is TGTGCCTGGAGTGTACTGGGAGGGGGGGTGGACGAGCAGTACTTC.